These 22 T cell receptor beta chains share one sample of origin, sequenced in a study of PD-1 blockade in classical Hodgkin lymphoma. Time point specified: newly diagnosed, previously untreated cHL patient sample. From thawed PBMCs, magnetic negative selection was used to isolate the CD8+ T cells. Clones were read by immunoSEQ multiplex PCR, and TCRdb kept only the in-frame ones, dropping some. The sample lists about 9,300 clones; around 92% were seen once. Source material: CD8+ T cells from blood. These receptors all come from a human donor with classical Hodgkin lymphoma.

This sequence joins TRBV4-3 and TRBJ2-1, with D maybe TRBD2 (7 bases). The germline V and J ends were trimmed by 3 bases and 8 bases, with 17 bases remaining between them. CDR1 is LGHNA and CDR2 is YSLEER in the germline V gene. CDR3 size: 15 residues. CDR3 DNA: TGCGCCAGCAGCCACGAGAGGGGGGGCCTATATGAGCAGTTCTTC. Residues: CASSHERGGLYEQFF.

The chain links TRBV6-1 to TRBJ2-3, with D possibly matching TRBD1 (6 bases). Germline lookup yields CDR1 MNHNS and CDR2 SASEGT. The CDR3 has 14 residues. The V end was cut by 5 bases, the J end by 2 bases, with 11 bases between. DNA for the CDR3: TGTGCCAGCAGTAACAGGGAACCCACAGATACGCAGTATTTT. Its protein product is CASSNREPTDTQYF.

The CDR3 reads CASSSSRAYEQYF. CDR3 coding DNA: TGTGCCAGCAGCTCGTCTAGGGCCTACGAGCAGTACTTC. The chain joins TRBV7-9 to TRBJ2-7, with D hard to call. Germline V gives CDR1 SEHNR, CDR2 FQNEAQ (reference sequence). Trimming stripped 4 bases from V and 2 bases from J, with 9 bases between. The CDR3 spans 13 residues.

The chain links TRBV4-3 to TRBJ1-2; D is unclear. With 0 bases removed from V and 4 bases from J, the gap between germline ends came to 9 bases. This CDR3 spans 14 amino acids. Germline V gene lookup returns CDR1 LGHNA and CDR2 YSLEER. Here the CDR3 DNA reads TGCGCCAGCAGCCAAGATAGGGCCGTCTATGGCTACACCTTC. The encoded protein is CASSQDRAVYGYTF.

This clone is a singleton in its sample. The rearrangement joins TRBV19 to TRBJ2-3, with TRBD1 identical over 7 bases. J lost 4 bases, V lost 10 bases, and 8 bases had no gene match. The germline CDR1 and CDR2 sequences are LNHDA and SQIVND (reference sequence). The CDR3 is made up of 13 amino acids. In nucleotides, the CDR3 is TGTGCCACTGCACAGGGGTGGGCAGATACGCAGTATTTT. It codes for CATAQGWADTQYF. The full variable domain, with the rest looked up from reference TRBV19 and TRBJ2-3, is DGGITQSPKYLFRKEGQNVTLSCEQNLNHDAMYWYRQDPGQGLRLIYYSQIVNDFQKGDIAEGYSVSREKKESFPLTVTSAQKNPTAFYLCATAQGWADTQYFGPGTRLTVL.

The rearrangement joins TRBV19 to TRBJ2-2, with D maybe TRBD1 (5 bases). From germline, CDR1 is LNHDA and CDR2 SQIVND (reference sequence). This CDR3 has 14 amino acids. The germline V and J ends were trimmed by 8 bases and 5 bases, with 15 bases remaining between them. The chain's CDR3 is CASWGSWGTGELFF. DNA of the CDR3: TGTGCCAGTTGGGGCTCATGGGGAACCGGGGAGCTGTTTTTT.

The chain joins TRBV27 to TRBJ1-1, with D possibly being TRBD1 (5 bases). V lost 5 bases, J lost 3 bases, and 13 bases lay in between. Germline values: CDR1 MNHEY, CDR2 SMNVEV (reference sequence). The CDR3 is 14 amino acids. This CDR3 reads CASSAGTGYTEAFF. The CDR3 coding sequence is TGTGCCAGCAGTGCTGGGACGGGCTACACTGAAGCTTTCTTT.

The gene calls are TRBV11-1 and TRBJ1-1; D is ambiguous. CDR1 SGHAT and CDR2 FQDESV come from the germline V gene (reference sequence). Trimming took off 4 bases at V and 1 base at J, with 7 bases between the two ends. This CDR3 contains 13 residues. CDR3 coding DNA: TGTGCCAGCAGCTCTTTATCGAACACTGAAGCTTTCTTT. Its translation: CASSSLSNTEAFF. The variable domain in full, completed from reference TRBV11-1 and TRBJ1-1, reads EAEVAQSPRYKITEKSQAVAFWCDPISGHATLYWYRQILGQGPELLVQFQDESVVDDSQLPKDRFSAERLKGVDSTLKIQPAELGDSAMYLCASSSLSNTEAFFGQGTRLTVV.

The chain employs TRBV6-1 and TRBJ2-5; D call uncertain. The J call is uncertain, as TRBJ2-7 better fits the DNA end. Germline CDR1 MNHNS, CDR2 SASEGT. The CDR3 runs 12 residues. CDR3 amino acids: CASSDWGYEQYF. The CDR3 nucleotides are TGTGCCAGCAGTGATTGGGGCTACGAGCAGTACTTC.

CDR3 sequence (DNA): TGTGCCATCAGTGACCTACCCCGGGACCTAAGCGGTCAGCCCCAGCATTTT. Encoded protein: CAISDLPRDLSGQPQHF. The rearrangement joins TRBV10-3 to TRBJ1-5; D may be TRBD1 (5 bases). CDR3 length: 17 amino acids. The V end lost 3 bases, the J end lost 6 bases, and 21 bases lay between the germline ends. Germline CDR1 and CDR2: ENHRY and SYGVKD.

J is TRBJ1-4 and V is TRBV7-9; D might be TRBD1 (6 bases). The CDR3 is 13 residues long. Trimming pared 0 bases from V and 11 bases from J, leaving 10 bases between. Per germline, CDR1 SEHNR and CDR2 FQNEAQ (reference sequence). The DNA for the CDR3 is TGTGCCAGCAGCTTAGCGACAGGACAGAAACTGTTTTTT. This sequence encodes CASSLATGQKLFF.

This chain joins TRBV7-2 and TRBJ2-7, with a tentative D call TRBD1 (6 bases). This CDR3 is 17 amino acids long. Trimming removed 2 bases at V and 0 bases at J, with 17 bases between. Germline CDR1 and CDR2: SGHTA and FQGNSA. CDR3 in DNA: TGTGCCAGCAGCTTATTGTTGGGATCGACAGGCTCCTACGAGCAGTACTTC. It encodes CASSLLLGSTGSYEQYF.

The chain carries TRBV5-1 and TRBJ2-1; the D is unclear. The CDR3 spans 13 residues. Germline CDR1 and CDR2: SGHRS and YFSETQ. The V gene lost 0 bases and the J gene lost 4 bases, with 5 bases spanning the gap. The CDR3: CASSLELYNEQFF. In DNA form, the CDR3 reads TGCGCCAGCAGCTTGGAGCTATACAATGAGCAGTTCTTC.

CDR3 residues: CASSLRDGGWEVETQYF. The CDR3 DNA follows: TGTGCCAGCAGTCTTCGGGACGGGGGTTGGGAGGTAGAGACCCAGTACTTC. V usage is TRBV28 and J usage is TRBJ2-5; tentative D call: TRBD2 (6 bases). Trimming took off 5 bases at V and 4 bases at J, with 23 bases between the two ends. Germline CDR1 and CDR2: MDHEN and SYDVKM. The CDR3 extends over 17 amino acids.

CDR3 residues: CASSRDSGRSDTQYF. The CDR3 DNA follows: TGTGCCAGTAGTAGAGATAGCGGGAGGTCAGATACGCAGTATTTT. This rearrangement joins TRBV19 to TRBJ2-3; 10 nucleotides agree with TRBD2. CDR3 length: 15 amino acids. V lost 4 bases to trimming and J lost 4 bases; unmatched junction nucleotides: 5. Germline assignment: CDR1 LNHDA and CDR2 SQIVND (reference sequence).

The chain joins TRBV4-1 to TRBJ1-1; D is unclear. In germline, CDR1 is MGHRA, CDR2 YSYEKL. CDR3 length equals 13 residues. V lost 1 base, J lost 5 bases, and 8 bases lay in between. The CDR3 DNA reads as TGCGCCAGCAGCCAAGGCATGCTGACTGAAGCTTTCTTT. Its translation: CASSQGMLTEAFF.

The CDR3 region is CASSSDRKDYGYTF. The CDR3 DNA reads TGTGCCAGCAGCTCGGACAGGAAGGACTATGGCTACACCTTC. The chain is built from TRBV11-3 and TRBJ1-2, with 7 bases lining up with TRBD1. This CDR3 contains 14 residues. Looked up from germline, CDR1 is SGHNT and CDR2 is YENEEA. After removal of 4 bases from V and 3 bases from J, the junction contained 5 bases not matched to a gene.

The V call is TRBV10-3, the J call TRBJ1-2; 10 nucleotides line up with TRBD1. Germline CDR1 is ENHRY and CDR2 is SYGVKD. The CDR3 runs to 16 residues. With 4 bases clipped from V and 8 bases from J, the junction kept 13 bases outside the gene matches. The chain's CDR3 is CAISVVDRGPPGGYTF. CDR3 nucleotides: TGTGCCATCAGTGTTGTCGACAGGGGGCCTCCGGGCGGCTACACCTTC.

This sequence joins TRBV27 and TRBJ2-7, with no clear D. Germline CDR1 MNHEY, CDR2 SMNVEV (reference sequence). V was cut by 5 bases and J by 2 bases, with 7 bases left in between. This CDR3 is built from 12 residues. In nucleotides, the CDR3 is TGTGCCAGCAGTCCCGCGCCCTACGAGCAGTACTTC. Its protein product is CASSPAPYEQYF.

The chain uses TRBV21-1 and TRBJ1-1. TRBV21-1 is assigned pseudogene status. This CDR3 contains 16 residues. CDR3 DNA: TGTGCCAGCAGCAAGAGTCCCCAACACGGGCTCACTGAAGCTTTCTTT. Its translation is CASSKSPQHGLTEAFF.

The chain links TRBV5-4 to TRBJ2-7; D is ambiguous. The V gene lost 4 bases and the J gene lost 0 bases, with 14 bases spanning the gap. CDR1 is SGHNT, CDR2 YYREEE, per germline (reference sequence). This CDR3 region has 15 residues. This chain's CDR3 is CASSAGGLPSYEQYF. CDR3 nucleotide sequence: TGTGCCAGCAGCGCCGGTGGCCTACCCTCCTACGAGCAGTACTTC.

The chain carries TRBV6-6 and TRBJ1-4; TRBD1 matches at 10 bases. The CDR3 spans 14 residues. The trim removed 6 bases at V and 7 bases at J, leaving 5 bases unmatched. Germline CDR1 is MNHNY and CDR2 is SVGAGI (reference sequence). CDR3: CASSLGTGAEKLFF. CDR3 DNA sequence: TGTGCCAGCAGCCTCGGGACAGGGGCTGAAAAACTGTTTTTT.